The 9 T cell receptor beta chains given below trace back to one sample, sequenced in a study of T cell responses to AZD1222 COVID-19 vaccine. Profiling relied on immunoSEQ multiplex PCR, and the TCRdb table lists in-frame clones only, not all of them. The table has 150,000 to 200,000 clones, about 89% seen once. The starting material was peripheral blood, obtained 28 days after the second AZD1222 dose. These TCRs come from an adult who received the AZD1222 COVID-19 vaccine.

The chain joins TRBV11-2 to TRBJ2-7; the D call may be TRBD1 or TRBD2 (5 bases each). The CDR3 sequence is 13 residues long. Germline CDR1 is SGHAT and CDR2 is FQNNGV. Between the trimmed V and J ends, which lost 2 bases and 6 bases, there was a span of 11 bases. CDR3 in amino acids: CASSLSGLREQYF. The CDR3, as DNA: TGTGCCAGCAGCTTATCGGGGCTTCGCGAGCAGTACTTC.

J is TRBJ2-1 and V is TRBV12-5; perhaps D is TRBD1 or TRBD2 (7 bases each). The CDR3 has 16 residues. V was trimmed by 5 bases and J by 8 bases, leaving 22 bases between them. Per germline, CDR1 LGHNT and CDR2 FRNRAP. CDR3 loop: CASGRDREGMGYEQFF. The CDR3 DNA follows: TGTGCTAGTGGTCGAGACAGGGAGGGCATGGGATATGAGCAGTTCTTC.

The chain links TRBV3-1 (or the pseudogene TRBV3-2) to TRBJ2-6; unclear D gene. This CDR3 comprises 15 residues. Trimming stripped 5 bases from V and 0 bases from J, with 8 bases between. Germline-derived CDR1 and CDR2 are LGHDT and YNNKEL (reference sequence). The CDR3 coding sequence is TGTGCCAGCAGCAGTTGGAACTCTGGGGCCAACGTCCTGACTTTC. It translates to CASSSWNSGANVLTF.

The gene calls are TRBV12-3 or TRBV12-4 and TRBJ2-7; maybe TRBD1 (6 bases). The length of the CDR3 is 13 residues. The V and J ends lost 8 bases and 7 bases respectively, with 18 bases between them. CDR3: CASSGQPTGEQYF. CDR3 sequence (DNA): TGTGCCAGCTCTGGACAGCCAACCGGGGAGCAGTACTTC.

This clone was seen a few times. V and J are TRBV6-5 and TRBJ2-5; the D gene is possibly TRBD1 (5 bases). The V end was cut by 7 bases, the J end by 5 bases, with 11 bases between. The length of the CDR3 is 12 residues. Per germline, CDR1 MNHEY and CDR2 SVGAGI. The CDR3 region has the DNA TGTGCCAGCAACCAGGGATGGGAGACCCAGTACTTC. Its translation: CASNQGWETQYF.

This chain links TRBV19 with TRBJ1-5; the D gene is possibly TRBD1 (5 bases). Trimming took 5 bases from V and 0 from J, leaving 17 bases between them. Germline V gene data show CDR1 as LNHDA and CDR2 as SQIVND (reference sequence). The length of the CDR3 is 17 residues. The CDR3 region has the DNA TGTGCCAGTAGTTCCCCGGCCAGGGCTTATAGCAATCAGCCCCAGCATTTT. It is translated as CASSSPARAYSNQPQHF.

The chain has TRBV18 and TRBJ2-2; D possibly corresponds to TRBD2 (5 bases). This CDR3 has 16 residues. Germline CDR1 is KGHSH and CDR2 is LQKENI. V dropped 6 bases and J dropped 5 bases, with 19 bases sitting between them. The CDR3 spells CASSERPPGKTGELFF. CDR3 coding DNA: TGTGCCAGCTCTGAACGTCCTCCGGGGAAGACCGGGGAGCTGTTTTTT.

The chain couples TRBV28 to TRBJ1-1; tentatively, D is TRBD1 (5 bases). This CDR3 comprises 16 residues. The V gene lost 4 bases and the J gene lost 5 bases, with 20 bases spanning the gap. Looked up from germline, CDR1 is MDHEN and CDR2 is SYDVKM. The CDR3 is CASSSPREGEWTEAFF. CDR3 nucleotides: TGTGCCAGCAGTTCCCCTCGGGAAGGGGAGTGGACTGAAGCTTTCTTT.

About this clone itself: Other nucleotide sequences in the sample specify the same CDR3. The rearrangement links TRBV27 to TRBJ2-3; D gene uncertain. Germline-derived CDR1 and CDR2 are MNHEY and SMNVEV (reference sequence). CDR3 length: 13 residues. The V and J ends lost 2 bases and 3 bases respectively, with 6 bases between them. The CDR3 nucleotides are TGTGCCAGCAGTTTACTGGGGACAGATACGCAGTATTTT. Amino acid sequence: CASSLLGTDTQYF.